This TCR beta chain is from a study of cytotoxic CD8 clonotypes in ibrutinib-treated CLL. Study-wide background: Collecting the response samples happened after a median around twelve months of treatment, with a range of 6 to 36.

Findings of the study overall: The study found clonality rose at ibrutinib response, then fell toward baseline at progression. Sustained-remission patients were sampled at different times than progressing patients were.

Depth targeted 1 in 200,000 to 1 in 1 million T cells, averaging around 10x coverage per clonotype. Sequenced by immunoSEQ multiplex PCR; TCRdb stores in-frame clones only, minus some. Of tens of thousands of clones listed, 90% are singletons. Trimming at V came to 2 bases and at J to 7 bases, leaving 12 bases not matched to a gene. The CDR3 loop spans 17 amino acids. Per germline, CDR1 MDHEN and CDR2 SYDVKM. For this clone: Its antigen remains unknown.

V and J are TRBV28 and TRBJ1-5; 9 bases are a match to TRBD1. This clonotype originated in a human donor with chronic lymphocytic leukemia. This sample comprised PBMCs, obtained after 12 months of ibrutinib treatment. CDR3 loop: CASSLLPTGGFRQPQHF. The CDR3 bases are TGTGCCAGCAGTTTACTCCCAACAGGGGGCTTCAGGCAGCCCCAGCATTTT.